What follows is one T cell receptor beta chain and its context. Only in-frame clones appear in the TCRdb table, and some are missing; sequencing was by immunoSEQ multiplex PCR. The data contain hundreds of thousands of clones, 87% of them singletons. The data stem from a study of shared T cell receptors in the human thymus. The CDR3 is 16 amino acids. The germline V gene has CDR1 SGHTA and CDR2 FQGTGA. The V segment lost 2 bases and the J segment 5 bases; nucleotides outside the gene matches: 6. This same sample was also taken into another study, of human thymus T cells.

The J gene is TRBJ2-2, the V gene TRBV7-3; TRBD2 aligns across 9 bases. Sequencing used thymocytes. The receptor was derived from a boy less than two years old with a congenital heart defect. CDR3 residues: CASSLGGGASTGELFF. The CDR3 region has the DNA TGTGCCAGCAGCTTAGGCGGGGGGGCCAGTACCGGGGAGCTGTTTTTT.